The 4 T cell receptor beta chains below come from one sample, sequenced in a study of blood T cell repertoires in COVID-19. Assay: immunoSEQ multiplex PCR; the TCRdb copy retains only in-frame clones and omits some. There are some 60,000 clones in the sample; around 83% occur only once, and roughly 3.6% lies in the top ten. The specimen sequenced was peripheral blood. The receptors were gathered from a woman older than 75 with acute or convalescent COVID-19.

The chain uses TRBV4-3 and TRBJ1-2, with 10 bases lining up with TRBD1. V shed 4 bases and J 2 bases; nucleotides not matched to a gene: 10. CDR1 and CDR2 (germline): LGHNA, YSLEER. This CDR3 has 17 amino acids. The CDR3 here is CASSPATGGDPNYGYTF. The CDR3 DNA reads TGCGCCAGCAGCCCAGCGACAGGGGGCGATCCGAACTATGGCTACACCTTC.

The chain employs TRBV12-3 or TRBV12-4 and TRBJ2-7; 11 nucleotides line up with TRBD1. The CDR3 contains 13 residues. V dropped 4 bases and J dropped 7; count of bases not matched to a gene: 3. The CDR3 coding sequence is TGTGCCAGCAGTTCCGGGACAGGGGGAGAGCAGTACTTC. Residues: CASSSGTGGEQYF.

This clone was counted once. The chain recombines TRBV7-3 with TRBJ2-1; D possibly corresponds to TRBD1 (5 bases). The V gene's germline CDR1 is SGHTA and CDR2 FQGTGA. The ends were cut back, 4 bases at V and 7 bases at J, with 8 bases in the middle. The CDR3 runs 12 residues. CDR3 DNA sequence: TGTGCCAGCAGCTCCCAGGGTAATGAGCAGTTCTTC. Translated: CASSSQGNEQFF.

The chain couples TRBV24-1 to TRBJ1-2; D is unresolved. The CDR3 runs 11 residues. Looked up from germline, CDR1 is KGHDR and CDR2 is SFDVKD. Trimming stripped 4 bases from V and 7 bases from J, with 6 bases between. The CDR3, as DNA: TGTGCCACCAGTGACCCGGGTGGCTACACCTTC. It encodes CATSDPGGYTF.